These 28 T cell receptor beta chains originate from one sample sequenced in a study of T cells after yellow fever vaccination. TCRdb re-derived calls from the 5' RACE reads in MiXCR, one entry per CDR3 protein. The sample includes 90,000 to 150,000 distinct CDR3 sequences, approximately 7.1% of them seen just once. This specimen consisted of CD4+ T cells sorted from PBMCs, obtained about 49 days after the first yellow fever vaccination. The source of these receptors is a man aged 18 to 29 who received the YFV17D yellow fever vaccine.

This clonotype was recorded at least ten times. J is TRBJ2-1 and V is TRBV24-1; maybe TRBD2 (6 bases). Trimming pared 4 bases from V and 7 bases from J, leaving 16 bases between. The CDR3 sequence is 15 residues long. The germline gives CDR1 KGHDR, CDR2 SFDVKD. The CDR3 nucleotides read TGTGCCACCAGTGACCCCGGACTGGGGAGGAATGAGCAGTTCTTC. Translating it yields CATSDPGLGRNEQFF.

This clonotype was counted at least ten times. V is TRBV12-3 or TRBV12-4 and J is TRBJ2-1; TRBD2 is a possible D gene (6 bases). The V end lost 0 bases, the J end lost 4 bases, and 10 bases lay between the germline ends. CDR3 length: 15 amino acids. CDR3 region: CASSLARDWYNEQFF. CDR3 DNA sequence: TGTGCCAGCAGTTTAGCCCGGGACTGGTACAATGAGCAGTTCTTC.

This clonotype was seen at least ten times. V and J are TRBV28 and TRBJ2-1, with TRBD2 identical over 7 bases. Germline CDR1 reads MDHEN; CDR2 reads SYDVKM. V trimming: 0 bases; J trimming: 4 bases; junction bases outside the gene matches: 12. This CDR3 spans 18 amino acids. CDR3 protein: CASSLWSPGGGEYNEQFF. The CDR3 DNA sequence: TGTGCCAGCAGTTTATGGTCCCCGGGCGGGGGAGAGTACAATGAGCAGTTCTTC.

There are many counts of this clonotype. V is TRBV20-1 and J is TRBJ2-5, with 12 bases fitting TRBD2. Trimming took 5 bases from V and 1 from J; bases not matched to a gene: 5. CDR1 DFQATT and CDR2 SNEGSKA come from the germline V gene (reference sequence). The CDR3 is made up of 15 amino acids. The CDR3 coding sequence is TGCAGTGCTCAACTAGCGGGGGGACGCCAAGAGACCCAGTACTTC. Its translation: CSAQLAGGRQETQYF.

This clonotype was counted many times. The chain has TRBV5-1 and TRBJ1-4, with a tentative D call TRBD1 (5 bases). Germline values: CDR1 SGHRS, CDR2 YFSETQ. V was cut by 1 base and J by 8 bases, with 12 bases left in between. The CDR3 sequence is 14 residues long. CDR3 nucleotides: TGCGCCAGCAGCTTGCAGGGTTTGGGCGAAAAACTGTTTTTT. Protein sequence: CASSLQGLGEKLFF.

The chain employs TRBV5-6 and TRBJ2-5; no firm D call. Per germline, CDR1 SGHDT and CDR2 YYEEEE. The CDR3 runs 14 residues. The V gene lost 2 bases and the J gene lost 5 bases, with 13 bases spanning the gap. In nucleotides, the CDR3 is TGTGCCAGCAGCTTTAGAGGTCACGGGGAGACCCAGTACTTC. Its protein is CASSFRGHGETQYF.

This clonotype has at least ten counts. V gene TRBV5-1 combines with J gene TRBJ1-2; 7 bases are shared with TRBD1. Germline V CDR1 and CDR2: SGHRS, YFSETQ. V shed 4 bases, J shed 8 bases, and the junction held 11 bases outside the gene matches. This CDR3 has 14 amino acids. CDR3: CASSGGTVDGGYTF. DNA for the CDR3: TGCGCCAGCAGCGGGGGGACAGTCGACGGCGGCTACACCTTC.

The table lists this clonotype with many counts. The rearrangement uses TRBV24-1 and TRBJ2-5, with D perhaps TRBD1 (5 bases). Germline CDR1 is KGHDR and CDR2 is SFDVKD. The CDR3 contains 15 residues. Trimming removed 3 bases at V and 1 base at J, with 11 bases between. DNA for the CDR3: TGTGCCACCAGTGATCACGCGACAGCCCAAGAGACCCAGTACTTC. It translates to CATSDHATAQETQYF.

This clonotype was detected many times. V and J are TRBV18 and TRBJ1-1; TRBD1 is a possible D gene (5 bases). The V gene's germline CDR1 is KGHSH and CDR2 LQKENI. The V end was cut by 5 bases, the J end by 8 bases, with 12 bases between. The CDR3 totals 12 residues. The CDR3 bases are TGTGCCAGCTCAACTCTCGGGGCCGAAGCTTTCTTT. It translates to CASSTLGAEAFF.

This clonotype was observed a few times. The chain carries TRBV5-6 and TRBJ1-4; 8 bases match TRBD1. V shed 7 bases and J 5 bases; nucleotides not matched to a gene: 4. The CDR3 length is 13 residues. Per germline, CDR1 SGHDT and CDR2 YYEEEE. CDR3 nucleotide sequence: TGTGCCAGCGGCCGGACAGGGAATGAAAAACTGTTTTTT. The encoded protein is CASGRTGNEKLFF.

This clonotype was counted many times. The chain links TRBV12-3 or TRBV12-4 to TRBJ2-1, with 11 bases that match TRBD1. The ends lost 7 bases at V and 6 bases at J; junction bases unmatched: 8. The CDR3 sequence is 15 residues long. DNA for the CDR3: TGTGCCAGCATCTTTGGACAGGGGGCGGGCAATGAGCAGTTCTTC. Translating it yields CASIFGQGAGNEQFF.

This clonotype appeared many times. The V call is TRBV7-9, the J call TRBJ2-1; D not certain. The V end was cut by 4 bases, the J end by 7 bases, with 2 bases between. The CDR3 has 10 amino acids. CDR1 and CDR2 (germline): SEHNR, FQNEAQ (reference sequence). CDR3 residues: CASSSNEQFF. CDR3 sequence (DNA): TGTGCCAGCAGCTCGAATGAGCAGTTCTTC. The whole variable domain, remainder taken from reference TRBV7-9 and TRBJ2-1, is DTGVSQNPRHKITKRGQNVTFRCDPISEHNRLYWYRQTLGQGPEFLTYFQNEAQLEKSRLLSDRFSAERPKGSFSTLEIQRTEQGDSAMYLCASSSNEQFFGPGTRLTVL.

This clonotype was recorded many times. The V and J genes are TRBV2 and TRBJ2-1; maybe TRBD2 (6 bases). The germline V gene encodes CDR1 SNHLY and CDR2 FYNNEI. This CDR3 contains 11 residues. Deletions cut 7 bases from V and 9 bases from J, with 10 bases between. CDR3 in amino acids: CASTVEGEQFF. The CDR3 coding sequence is TGTGCCAGCACGGTGGAGGGTGAGCAGTTCTTC.

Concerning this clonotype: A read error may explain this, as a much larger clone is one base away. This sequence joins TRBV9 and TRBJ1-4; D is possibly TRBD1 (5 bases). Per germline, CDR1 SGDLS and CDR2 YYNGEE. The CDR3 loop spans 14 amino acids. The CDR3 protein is CASGVSAQGEKLFF. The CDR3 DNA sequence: TGTGCCAGCGGCGTATCAGCTCAGGGAGAAAAACTGTTTTTT.

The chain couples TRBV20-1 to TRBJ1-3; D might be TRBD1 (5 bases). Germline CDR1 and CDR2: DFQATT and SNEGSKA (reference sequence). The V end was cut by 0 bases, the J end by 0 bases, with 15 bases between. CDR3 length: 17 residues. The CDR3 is CSARDRRAGSSGNTIYF. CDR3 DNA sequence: TGCAGTGCTAGAGACCGTCGGGCAGGGTCCTCTGGAAACACCATATATTTT.

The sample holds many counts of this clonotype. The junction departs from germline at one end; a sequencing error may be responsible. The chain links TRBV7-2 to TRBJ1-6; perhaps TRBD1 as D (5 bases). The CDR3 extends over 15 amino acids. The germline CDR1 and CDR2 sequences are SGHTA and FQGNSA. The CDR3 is CASSLAIDSTPGTVW. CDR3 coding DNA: TGTGCCAGCAGCTTAGCGATAGACAGTACCCCAGGAACGGTGTGG.

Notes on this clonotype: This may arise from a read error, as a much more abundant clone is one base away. The CDR3 region is CASTSSLAGVYVTNEKLFF. For the CDR3, the DNA is TGTGCCAGCACTTCGTCCCTCGCGGGGGTTTATGTAACTAATGAAAAACTGTTTTTT. The chain employs TRBV6-5 and TRBJ1-4; a weak D match, TRBD1 (5 bases). The CDR3 contains 19 residues. Per germline, CDR1 MNHEY and CDR2 SVGAGI. V lost 7 bases, J lost 1 base, and 25 bases lay in between.

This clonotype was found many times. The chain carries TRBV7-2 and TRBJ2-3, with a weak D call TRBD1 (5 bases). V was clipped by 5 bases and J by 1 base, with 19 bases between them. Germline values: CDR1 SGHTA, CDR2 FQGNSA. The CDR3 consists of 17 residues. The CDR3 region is CASSPRNIGARTDTQYF. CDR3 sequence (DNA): TGTGCCAGCAGCCCACGGAACATTGGGGCTCGCACAGATACGCAGTATTTT.

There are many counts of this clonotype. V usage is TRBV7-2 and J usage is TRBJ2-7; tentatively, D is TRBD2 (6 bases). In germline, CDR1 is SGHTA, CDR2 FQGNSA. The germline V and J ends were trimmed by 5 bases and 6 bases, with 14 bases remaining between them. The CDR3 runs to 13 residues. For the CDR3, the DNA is TGTGCCAGCAGCACCCAGGTGGAGGGCGAGCAGTACGTC. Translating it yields CASSTQVEGEQYV.

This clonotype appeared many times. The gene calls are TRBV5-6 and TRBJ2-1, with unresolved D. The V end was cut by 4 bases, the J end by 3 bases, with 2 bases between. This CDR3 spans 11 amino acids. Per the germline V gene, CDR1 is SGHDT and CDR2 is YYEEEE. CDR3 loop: CASSHYNEQFF. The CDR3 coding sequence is TGTGCCAGCAGCCACTACAATGAGCAGTTCTTC.

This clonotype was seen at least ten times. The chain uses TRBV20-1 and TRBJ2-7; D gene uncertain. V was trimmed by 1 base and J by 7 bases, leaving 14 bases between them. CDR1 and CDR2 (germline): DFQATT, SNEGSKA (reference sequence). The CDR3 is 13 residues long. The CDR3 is CSARVSGPWEQYF. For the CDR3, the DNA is TGCAGTGCTAGAGTTTCGGGCCCATGGGAGCAGTACTTC.

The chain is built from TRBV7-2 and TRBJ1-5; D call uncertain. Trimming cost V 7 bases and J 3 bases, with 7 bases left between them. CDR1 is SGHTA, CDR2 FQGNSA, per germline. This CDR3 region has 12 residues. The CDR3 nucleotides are TGTGCCAGCAACAATCCCAATCAGCCCCAGCATTTT. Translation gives CASNNPNQPQHF.

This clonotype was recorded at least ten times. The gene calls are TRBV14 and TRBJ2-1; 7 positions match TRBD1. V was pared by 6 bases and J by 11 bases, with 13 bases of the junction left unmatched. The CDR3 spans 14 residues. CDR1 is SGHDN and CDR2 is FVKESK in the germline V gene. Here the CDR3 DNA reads TGTGCCAGCAGGTTGGCTGCCGGGACAGTAAAGCAGTTCTTC. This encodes CASRLAAGTVKQFF.

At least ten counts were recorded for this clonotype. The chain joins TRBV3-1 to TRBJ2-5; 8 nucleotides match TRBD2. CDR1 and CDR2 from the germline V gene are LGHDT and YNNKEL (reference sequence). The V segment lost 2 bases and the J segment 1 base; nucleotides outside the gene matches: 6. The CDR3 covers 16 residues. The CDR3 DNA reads TGTGCCAGCAGCCAACGTGTGAGCGGGAGCCAAGAGACCCAGTACTTC. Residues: CASSQRVSGSQETQYF.

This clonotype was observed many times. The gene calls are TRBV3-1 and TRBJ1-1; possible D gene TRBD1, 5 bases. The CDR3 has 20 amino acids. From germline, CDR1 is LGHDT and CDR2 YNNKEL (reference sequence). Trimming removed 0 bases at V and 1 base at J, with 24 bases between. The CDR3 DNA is TGTGCCAGCAGCCAAGATTTACTGGACAAAGGGATAGGAGGGAACACTGAAGCTTTCTTT. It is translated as CASSQDLLDKGIGGNTEAFF.

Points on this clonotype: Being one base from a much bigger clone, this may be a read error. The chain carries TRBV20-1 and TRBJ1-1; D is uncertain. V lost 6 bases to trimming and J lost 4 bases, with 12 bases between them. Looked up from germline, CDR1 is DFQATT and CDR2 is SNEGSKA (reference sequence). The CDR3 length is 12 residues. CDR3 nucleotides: TGCAGTGCCCGAACAGCGGGCACTGAAGCTTTCTTT. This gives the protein CSARTAGTEAFF.

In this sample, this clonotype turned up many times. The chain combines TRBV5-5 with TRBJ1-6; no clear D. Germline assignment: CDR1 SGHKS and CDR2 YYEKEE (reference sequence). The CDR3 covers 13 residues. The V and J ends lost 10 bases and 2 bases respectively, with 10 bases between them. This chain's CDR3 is CAVGRTYNSPLHF. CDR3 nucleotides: TGTGCCGTGGGGAGGACCTATAATTCACCCCTCCACTTT. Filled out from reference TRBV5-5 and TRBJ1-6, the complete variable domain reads DAGVTQSPTHLIKTRGQQVTLRCSPISGHKSVSWYQQVLGQGPQFIFQYYEKEERGRGNFPDRFSARQFPNYSSELNVNALLLGDSALYLCAVGRTYNSPLHFGNGTRLTVT.

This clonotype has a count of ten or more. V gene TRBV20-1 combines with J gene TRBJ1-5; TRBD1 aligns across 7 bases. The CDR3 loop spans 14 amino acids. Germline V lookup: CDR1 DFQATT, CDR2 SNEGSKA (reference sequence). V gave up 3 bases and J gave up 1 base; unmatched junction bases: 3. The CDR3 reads CSARTGISNQPQHF. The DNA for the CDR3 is TGCAGTGCTAGGACAGGGATAAGCAATCAGCCCCAGCATTTT.